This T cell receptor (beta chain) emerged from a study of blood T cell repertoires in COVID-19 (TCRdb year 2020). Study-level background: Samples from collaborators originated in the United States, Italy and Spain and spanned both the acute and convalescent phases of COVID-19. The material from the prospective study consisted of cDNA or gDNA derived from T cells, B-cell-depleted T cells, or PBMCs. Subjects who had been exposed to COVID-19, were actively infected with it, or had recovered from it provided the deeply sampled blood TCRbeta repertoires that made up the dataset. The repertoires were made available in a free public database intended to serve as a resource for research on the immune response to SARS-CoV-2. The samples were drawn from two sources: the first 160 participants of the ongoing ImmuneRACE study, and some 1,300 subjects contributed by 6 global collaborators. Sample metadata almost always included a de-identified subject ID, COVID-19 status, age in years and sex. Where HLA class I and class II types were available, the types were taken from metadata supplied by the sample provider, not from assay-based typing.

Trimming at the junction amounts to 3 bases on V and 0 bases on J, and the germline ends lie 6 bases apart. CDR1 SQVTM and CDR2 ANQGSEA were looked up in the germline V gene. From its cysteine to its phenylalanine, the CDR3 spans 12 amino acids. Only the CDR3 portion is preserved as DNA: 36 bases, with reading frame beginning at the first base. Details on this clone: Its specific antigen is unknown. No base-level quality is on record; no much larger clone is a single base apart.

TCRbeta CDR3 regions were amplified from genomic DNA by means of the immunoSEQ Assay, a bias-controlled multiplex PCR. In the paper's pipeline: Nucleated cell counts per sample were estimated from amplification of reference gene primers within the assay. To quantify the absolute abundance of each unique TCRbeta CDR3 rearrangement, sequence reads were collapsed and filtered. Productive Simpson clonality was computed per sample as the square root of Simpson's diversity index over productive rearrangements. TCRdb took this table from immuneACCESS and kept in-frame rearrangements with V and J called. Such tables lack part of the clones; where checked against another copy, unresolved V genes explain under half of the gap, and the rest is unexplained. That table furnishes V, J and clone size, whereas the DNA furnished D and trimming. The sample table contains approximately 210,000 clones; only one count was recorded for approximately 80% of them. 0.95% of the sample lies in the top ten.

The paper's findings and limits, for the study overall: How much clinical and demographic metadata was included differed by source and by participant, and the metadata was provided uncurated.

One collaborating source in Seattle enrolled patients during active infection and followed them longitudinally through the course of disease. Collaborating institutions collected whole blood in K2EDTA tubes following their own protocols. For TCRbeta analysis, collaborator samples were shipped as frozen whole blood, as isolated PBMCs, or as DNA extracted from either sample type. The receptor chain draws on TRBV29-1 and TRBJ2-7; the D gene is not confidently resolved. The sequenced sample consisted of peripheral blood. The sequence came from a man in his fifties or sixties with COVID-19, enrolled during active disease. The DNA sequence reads TGCAGCGTTGAGATGAGCTCCTACGAGCAGTACTTC. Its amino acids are CSVEMSSYEQYF.